This TCR beta chain was sequenced during a study of T-cell reconstitution after alpha-beta-depleted transplantation in children. Unique molecular identifiers were used to barcode this TCRbeta library. One entry per CDR3 protein, called by TCRdb with MiXCR from the PCR reads. The data show nearly 400,000 distinct CDR3 sequences, roughly 20% seen once. CDR1 DFQATT and CDR2 SNEGSKA come from the germline V gene (reference sequence). Trimming took 0 bases from V and 12 from J, leaving 12 bases between them. CDR3 length: 12 amino acids. V is TRBV20-1 and J is TRBJ2-1; D possibly corresponds to TRBD2 (6 bases). The receptor was derived from a human donor who donated a stem cell graft to a child with acute myeloid leukemia. Here the sequenced sample was PBMCs from the stem cell graft donor, taken from the stem cell graft. The CDR3 reads CSARDLAGGQFF. As DNA, the CDR3 is TGCAGTGCTAGAGACCTCGCCGGGGGGCAGTTCTTC.